The source of this TCR beta chain is a study of T cells in localized non-small cell lung cancer. Study results and caveats: A higher density of T cells in blood coincided with extended overall survival.

Method: immunoSEQ multiplex PCR; TCRdb's copy keeps in-frame clones and lacks some. The sample consists of over 65,000 clones, about 88% of them appearing once. V was clipped by 5 bases and J by 5 bases, with 15 bases between them. CDR3 size: 14 residues. The V gene's germline CDR1 is SGHTA and CDR2 FQGNSA. This clone has just one count. Antigen: not known. This rearrangement joins TRBV7-2 to TRBJ1-1, with D unclear. This TCR came from an older female donor with stage I lung adenocarcinoma. This specimen was peripheral blood, taken before any cancer treatment. The CDR3 sequence: CASSPRRSGTEAFF. CDR3 nucleotides: TGTGCCAGCAGCCCCCGAAGGTCGGGGACTGAAGCTTTCTTT.